This T cell receptor beta chain was obtained from a study of cytomegalovirus exposure and HLA in healthy donors. V lost 4 bases and J lost 1, with 7 bases in between. The CDR3 runs 13 residues. Germline lookup yields CDR1 SGHTA and CDR2 FQGNSA. The study's findings and limits: The records held CMV serostatus as the only immune exposure information. Associated with HLA alleles at 0.05 false discovery rate in a later analysis were 16,951 TCR beta sequences.

The PCR contained 60 Vbeta and 13 Jbeta primers. Measured with immunoSEQ multiplex PCR; TCRdb has only the in-frame clones, and not every one. The sample records more than 80,000 clones, approximately 81% being singletons. In the case of this clone: As yet, its antigen is unknown.

This receptor was obtained from a girl aged 2 to 10 in good health and CMV-seropositive. The chain joins TRBV7-2 to TRBJ1-1; the D is unclear. Sequencing used PBMCs. CDR3 in DNA: TGTGCCAGCAGCTCCGTCCCGAACACTGAAGCTTTCTTT. Amino acid sequence: CASSSVPNTEAFF.